This entry describes one TCR beta chain. As yet, its antigen is unknown. The data were obtained in a study of OX40 agonist ivuxolimab in advanced cancers. Study at large: The patients received agonistic anti-OX40 (CD134) antibody ivuxolimab. Overall study findings and caveats: CD8+ T cells (on average) carried more expanded clones than CD4+ T cells.

The V end was cut by 3 bases, the J end by 5 bases, with 10 bases between. This CDR3 has 13 residues. Germline V gives CDR1 MNHEY, CDR2 SMNVEV (reference sequence). TCRdb keeps only in-frame clones here, not all; method: immunoSEQ multiplex PCR. The data show over 150,000 clones, 94% seen once. V and J are TRBV27 and TRBJ1-2; D is ambiguous. Specimen: CD4+ or CD8+ T cells sorted from blood, collected in a trial of the OX40 agonist ivuxolimab. The clonotype was recovered from an adult with an advanced solid tumor such as melanoma, head and neck, liver or kidney cancer. CDR3 sequence (DNA): TGTGCCAGCAGTTTTGGCCCCCGGTATGGCTACACCTTC. Amino acid sequence: CASSFGPRYGYTF.